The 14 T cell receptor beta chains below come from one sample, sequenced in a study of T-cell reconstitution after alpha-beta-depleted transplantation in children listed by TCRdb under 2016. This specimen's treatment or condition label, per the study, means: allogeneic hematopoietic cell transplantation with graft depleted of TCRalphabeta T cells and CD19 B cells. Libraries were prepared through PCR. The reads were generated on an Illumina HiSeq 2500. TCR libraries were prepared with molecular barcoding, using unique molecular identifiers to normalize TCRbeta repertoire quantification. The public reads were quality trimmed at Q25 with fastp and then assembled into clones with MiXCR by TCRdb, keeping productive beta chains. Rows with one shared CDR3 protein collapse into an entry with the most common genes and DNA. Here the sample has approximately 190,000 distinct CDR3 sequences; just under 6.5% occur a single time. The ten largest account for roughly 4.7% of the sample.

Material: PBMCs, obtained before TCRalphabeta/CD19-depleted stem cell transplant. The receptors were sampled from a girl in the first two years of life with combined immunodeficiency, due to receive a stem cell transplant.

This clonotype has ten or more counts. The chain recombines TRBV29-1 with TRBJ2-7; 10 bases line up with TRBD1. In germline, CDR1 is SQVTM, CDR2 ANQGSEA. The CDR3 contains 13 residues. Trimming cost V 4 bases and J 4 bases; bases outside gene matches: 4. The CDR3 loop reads CSVGDRGGYEQYF. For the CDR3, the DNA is TGCAGCGTTGGGGACAGGGGAGGATACGAGCAGTACTTC.

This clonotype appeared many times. The CDR3 DNA reads TGTGCCAGCAACCACCTCTGGGCTAGCACAGATACGCAGTATTTT. It codes for CASNHLWASTDTQYF. This chain links TRBV12-3 or TRBV12-4 with TRBJ2-3; no firm D call. This CDR3 spans 15 amino acids. V lost 7 bases to trimming and J lost 0 bases, with 14 bases between them.

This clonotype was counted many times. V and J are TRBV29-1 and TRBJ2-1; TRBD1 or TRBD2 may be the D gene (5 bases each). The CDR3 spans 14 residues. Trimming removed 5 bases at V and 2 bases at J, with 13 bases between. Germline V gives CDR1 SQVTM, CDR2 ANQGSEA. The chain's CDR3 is CSVYVGGAYNEQFF. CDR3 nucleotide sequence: TGCAGCGTTTATGTTGGGGGAGCCTACAATGAGCAGTTCTTC.

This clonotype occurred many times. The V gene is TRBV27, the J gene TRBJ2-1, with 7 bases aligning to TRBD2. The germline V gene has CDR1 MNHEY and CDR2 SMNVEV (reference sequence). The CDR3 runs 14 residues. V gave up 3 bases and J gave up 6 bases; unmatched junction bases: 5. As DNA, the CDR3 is TGTGCCAGCAGTTTCGGACTAGGCGTCAATGAGCAGTTCTTC. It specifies CASSFGLGVNEQFF.

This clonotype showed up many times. The CDR3 region has the DNA TGTGCCAGCAGCCAACGGCCTTCGAACACCGGGGAGCTGTTTTTT. Its protein is CASSQRPSNTGELFF. The V and J genes are TRBV3-1 and TRBJ2-2, with unresolved D. This CDR3 comprises 15 residues. Trimming took off 2 bases at V and 0 bases at J, with 7 bases between the two ends. Germline loops: CDR1 LGHDT, CDR2 YNNKEL (reference sequence).

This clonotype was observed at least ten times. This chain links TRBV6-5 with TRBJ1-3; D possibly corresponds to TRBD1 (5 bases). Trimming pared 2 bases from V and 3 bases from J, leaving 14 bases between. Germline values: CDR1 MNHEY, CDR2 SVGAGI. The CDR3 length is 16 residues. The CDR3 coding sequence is TGTGCCAGCAGTTACCCCCCCGGAGGGGATGGAAACACCATATATTTT. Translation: CASSYPPGGDGNTIYF.

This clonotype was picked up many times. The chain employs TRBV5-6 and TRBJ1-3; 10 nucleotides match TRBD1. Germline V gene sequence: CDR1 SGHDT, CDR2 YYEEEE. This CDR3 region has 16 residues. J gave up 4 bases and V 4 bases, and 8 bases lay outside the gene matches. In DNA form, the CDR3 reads TGTGCCAGCAGCCCGACAGGGGGCTCGTCCGGAAACACCATATATTTT. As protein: CASSPTGGSSGNTIYF.

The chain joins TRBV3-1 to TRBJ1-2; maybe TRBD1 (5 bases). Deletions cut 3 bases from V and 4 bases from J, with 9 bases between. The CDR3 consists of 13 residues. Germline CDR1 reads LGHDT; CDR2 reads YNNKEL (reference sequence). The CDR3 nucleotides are TGTGCCAGCAGCCAGAGGACAACCTATGGCTACACCTTC. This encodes CASSQRTTYGYTF.

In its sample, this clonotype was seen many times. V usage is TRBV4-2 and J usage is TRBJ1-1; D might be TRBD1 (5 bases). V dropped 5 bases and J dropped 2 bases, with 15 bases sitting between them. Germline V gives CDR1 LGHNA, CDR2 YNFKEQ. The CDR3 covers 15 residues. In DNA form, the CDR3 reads TGTGCCAGCAGCGTTGAGGACACCTCAAACACTGAAGCTTTCTTT. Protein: CASSVEDTSNTEAFF.

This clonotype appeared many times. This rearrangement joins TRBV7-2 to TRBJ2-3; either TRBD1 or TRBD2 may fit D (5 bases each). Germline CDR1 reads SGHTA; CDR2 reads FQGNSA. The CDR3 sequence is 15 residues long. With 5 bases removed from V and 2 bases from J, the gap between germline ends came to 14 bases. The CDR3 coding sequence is TGTGCCAGCAGCCAGCCCGGGACGGCCACAGATACGCAGTATTTT. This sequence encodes CASSQPGTATDTQYF.

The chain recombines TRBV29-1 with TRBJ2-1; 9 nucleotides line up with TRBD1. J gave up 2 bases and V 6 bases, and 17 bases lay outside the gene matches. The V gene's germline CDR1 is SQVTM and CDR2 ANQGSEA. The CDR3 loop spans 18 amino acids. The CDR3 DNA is TGCAGCGTCCCCACCGGGACAGGGAAGACGAAAACCTACAATGAGCAGTTCTTC. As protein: CSVPTGTGKTKTYNEQFF.

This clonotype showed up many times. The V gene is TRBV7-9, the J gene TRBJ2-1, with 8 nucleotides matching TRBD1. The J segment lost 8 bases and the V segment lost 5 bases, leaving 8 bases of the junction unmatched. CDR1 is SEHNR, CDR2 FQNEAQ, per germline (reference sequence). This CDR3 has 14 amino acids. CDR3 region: CASSNQDRDYEQFF. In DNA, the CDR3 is TGTGCCAGCAGCAACCAGGACAGGGATTATGAGCAGTTCTTC.

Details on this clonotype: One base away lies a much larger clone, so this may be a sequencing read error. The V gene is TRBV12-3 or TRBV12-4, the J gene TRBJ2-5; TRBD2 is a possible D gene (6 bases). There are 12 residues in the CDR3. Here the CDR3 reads CASRTRGETRYF. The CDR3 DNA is TGTGCCAGCAGGACTAGAGGAGAGACCCGGTACTTC.

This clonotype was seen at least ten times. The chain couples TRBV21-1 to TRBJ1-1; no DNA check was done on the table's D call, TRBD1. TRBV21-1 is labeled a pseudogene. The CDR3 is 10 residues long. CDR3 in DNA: TGTGCCATGGGGGGGACTGAAGCTTTCTTT. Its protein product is CAMGGTEAFF.